This section outlines one T cell receptor (beta chain) sequence together with its context. What it recognizes is unknown. The data derive from a study of CD8 T cells in ankylosing spondylitis. Notes on the study in general: Significantly higher representation of disease-linked clones was reported for matched ankylosing spondylitis synovial fluid.

Generation of TCR beta libraries employed quantitative 5'-RACE incorporating molecular barcodes. MiXCR, run by TCRdb on the 5' RACE reads, gives a single entry per CDR3 protein. In the table there are tens of thousands of distinct CDR3 sequences, roughly 6.1% of which are singletons. V was pared by 4 bases and J by 3 bases, with 10 bases between. Per the germline V gene, CDR1 is SGHDT and CDR2 is YYEEEE. This CDR3 is 13 amino acids long. The clonotype comes from a male donor with ankylosing spondylitis. This chain uses TRBV5-6 with TRBJ1-1; the D is unclear. Sample: synovial fluid, either unsorted or a sorted T cell fraction (not recorded which). DNA of the CDR3: TGTGCCAGCAGCCCGGGTCTAGACACTGAAGCTTTCTTT. Encoded protein: CASSPGLDTEAFF.